This is a list of T cell receptor beta chains from one sample in a study of blood T cells in healthy people across ages. In TCRdb, the 5' RACE reads were re-called with MiXCR into one record per CDR3 protein. The sample lists some 1.5 million distinct CDR3 sequences; 28% were seen once. Source material: blood. These TCRs come from a woman in her twenties or thirties in good health. Both conserved end residues are part of each CDR3. The D gene is left open where the match is weak. Where a row states a size, it is once, few, many or the class of an expanded clone; other rows omit it.

d_call | j_call | clone_size | v_call | cdr3_length | cdr3_nt | cdr3_aa
. | TRBJ1-4 | . | TRBV29-1 | 12 | TGCAGCGCCCACCGTGGGGGAAAGAAACCGTTTTTT | CSAHRGGKKPFF
. | TRBJ2-7 | . | TRBV10-3 | 12 | TGTGCCATGGCCAGTGGCGCCTACGTGCAGTACTTC | CAMASGAYVQYF
. | TRBJ2-1 | . | TRBV9 | 14 | TGTGCCAGCAGCAACGGAGGGGGTAACAATGAGCAGTTCTTC | CASSNGGGNNEQFF
. | TRBJ2-3 | . | TRBV21-1 | 17 | TGTGCCAGCAGCAACGTGGGGAGCGGGAGGCCCACAGATACGCAGTATTTT | CASSNVGSGRPTDTQYF
TRBD2 | TRBJ2-3 | few | TRBV20-1 | 14 | TGCAGTGCTACCCGGGGGGGAGGCACAGATACGCAGTATTTT | CSATRGGGTDTQYF
TRBD1 | TRBJ2-6 | few | TRBV6-5 | 18 | TGTGCCAGCAGTTACTCGTCAGGCAGGGGGCATGGGGCCAACGTCCTGACTTTC | CASSYSSGRGHGANVLTF
TRBD2 | TRBJ2-1 | few | TRBV20-1 | 11 | TGCAGTGCCAGCGGGGCAGATGAGCAGTTCTTC | CSASGADEQFF
. | TRBJ2-6 | . | TRBV3-1 | 17 | TGTGCCAGCAGCCTTCGACAGGCCTACTCTGGGGCCAACGTCCTGACTTTC | CASSLRQAYSGANVLTF
. | TRBJ2-3 | few | TRBV7-2 | 17 | TGTGCCAGCAGCTTAGCGCGTAAGCGGAGGTCCACAGATACGCAGTATTTT | CASSLARKRRSTDTQYF
TRBD2 | TRBJ2-3 | . | TRBV7-3 | 15 | TGTGCCAGCAGCTCGTCCGGACTAGCGGGGATGACGCAGTATTTT | CASSSSGLAGMTQYF
. | TRBJ2-5 | . | TRBV2 | 14 | TGTGCCAGCAGTGAAACTTCGAACCAAGAGACCCAGTACTTC | CASSETSNQETQYF
TRBD1 | TRBJ2-7 | . | TRBV28 | 15 | TGTGCCAGCAGTTTTCGGGACAGGGGCTTTTACGAGCAGTACTTC | CASSFRDRGFYEQYF
. | TRBJ1-6 | once | TRBV7-9 | 16 | TGTGCCAGCAGCTTTCAGGGTCCTGAGACAGATTCACCCCTCCACTTT | CASSFQGPETDSPLHF
. | TRBJ2-1 | few | TRBV6-5 | 11 | TGTGCCGGCAGTTACATCAATGAGCAGTTCTTC | CAGSYINEQFF
. | TRBJ2-1 | . | TRBV7-6 | 16 | TGTGCCAGCAGCCCCCGGGGGATCAGCTCCTACAATGAGCAGTTCTTC | CASSPRGISSYNEQFF
TRBD2 | TRBJ2-7 | few | TRBV15 | 15 | TGTGCCACCAGCAGCTTCCTAGCGGGCAACAATGAGCAGTACTTC | CATSSFLAGNNEQYF
. | TRBJ1-1 | once | TRBV20-1 | 14 | TGCAGTGCTACGGACACCCCAGGGAACACTGAAGCTTTCTTT | CSATDTPGNTEAFF
. | TRBJ1-1 | few | TRBV5-1 | 13 | TGCGCCAGCAGCTTGGGAGTTAACTTTGAAGCTTTCTTT | CASSLGVNFEAFF